The source of this T cell receptor (beta chain) is a study of shared clonotypes between healthy human individuals (dated by TCRdb to the early 2020s). Notes on the research overall: A couple of women and three men aged 18 to 49 years were included in the cohort. Per donor, leukapheresis produced somewhere between about 0.9 and 10 billion PBMCs. For each donor, three plates each were used for CD4 naive and CD4 memory, two plates were used for CD8 naive, and one plate was used for CD8 memory. To estimate repertoire size and how much clonotype sharing occurs between individuals, the study deeply sequenced the blood TCR repertoires of roughly 5 healthy adults. Different laboratories and diverse techniques were used to prepare libraries and sequence TCR repertoires, to increase sequencing depth and limit assay-specific biases. Here is what the overall study found, with its caveats: Estimated clonotype richness was generally larger for naive than for memory subsets. The small number of donors limited the genetic and exposure-history diversity represented. Incomplete sequencing was indicated by rarefaction of sorted-subset datasets, despite the large sequencing depth. Higher generation probabilities were observed for clonotypes shared by all four sorted-subset donors than for non-shared clonotypes. Sampling was limited to blood, and TCR repertoires in tissue likely differ from TCR repertoires in blood. Sharing across a handful of donors was observed for approximately 5% of naive CD4, 3% to 4% of naive CD8, 2% to 2.5% of memory CD4, and about 0.39% of memory CD8 clonotypes. Pairwise subsampling led to the expectation that sequencing depth would affect the degree of clonotype sharing among donors.

In this sample, this clone turned up a few times. Its antigen is currently not known. No much larger clone exists at a distance of one base, and base qualities are not known. Healthy HIV-negative adults with no recently reported acute infections or vaccinations were included as donors. Every donor was a Caucasian adult residing in Nashville, Tennessee, USA. Magnetic negative selection was used to enrich CD4+ T cells, after which naive cells were positively selected on CD45RA and the negative fraction became the memory subset. Blood was collected by leukapheresis, and PBMCs were isolated by Ficoll-Histopaque density gradient centrifugation and then cryopreserved in liquid nitrogen vapor phase. Purity and quantity of every magnetically sorted T cell population were checked by analytical flow cytometry. Each sorted fraction had its genomic DNA isolated and then quantified by UV absorbance on a Nanodrop 2000c.

Using the deep immunoSEQ assay, TCR CDR3 regions were amplified from genomic DNA by multiplex PCR. Extracted genomic DNA from each cell subset was spread evenly across all wells of several immunoSEQ 96-well plates, with each plate serving as a replicate. For sorted subsets, roughly 190 ng of genomic DNA, equivalent to around 31,000 T cell genomes, went into each replicate PCR. Purified libraries were quantified with a Qubit 3.0 fluorometer, sized on a Bioanalyzer 2100, and re-quantified with the KAPA Library Quantification kit. Each immunoSEQ 96-well plate was sequenced on its own single-read 150-cycle Illumina NextSeq 550 flow cell. The published analysis was carried out like this. Because the immunoSEQ output included only junctional sequences and no quality scores, the filtering could not be the same as the filtering used for full-length reads. To assign V/J genes and CDR3, sequences were annotated using PyIR, a Python wrapper for IgBLAST v1.9, with IMGT germline references. Reads with weak V/J assignments (E-value above 1e-6), missing CDR3, stop codons, out-of-frame junctions, or ambiguous translated residues were removed. V3J clonotypes were defined as sequences sharing the same inferred V gene, J gene, and CDR3 amino acid sequence. The percentage overlap between two repertoires was calculated by dividing the number of shared unique clonotypes by the size of the smaller repertoire. Richness of each repertoire was evaluated using RTK rarefaction, the Chao1 estimator, and Recon v2.1 estimates of unobserved clonotypes. Generation probabilities for all TCRbeta clonotypes obtained by the gDNA method from a few donors were computed using OLGA. TCRdb re-hosts the immuneACCESS table, in-frame sequences only. Its copies lack some clones; in the studies checked, an unresolved V gene accounts for under half of them, and the cause for the rest is not known. The V and J calls and clone size were taken over from that table, and D and trimming were inferred from the DNA. The sample table shows around 1.1 million clones, and approximately 80% are seen once. The leading ten clones occupy roughly 0.83% of the sample.

CDR1 SEHNR and CDR2 FQNEAQ are derived from the germline V gene (reference sequence). Compared with germline, V lacks 5 bases and J lacks 12 bases; bases without a gene match: 9. Including cysteine and phenylalanine, the CDR3 has 12 amino acids. The sequence is cut down to CDR3 DNA, 36 bases in frame from base 1. The specimen sequenced was memory CD4+ T cells from PBMCs. The cell subset or site label, read with the paper, signifies: CD45RA-negative fraction. The TCR was taken from a man in his late teens or twenties in good health. Some clones in this sample may be carry-over from other donors' samples. Recombination linked TRBV7-9 to TRBJ2-7; TRBD2 fits 8 bases in the junction. Here the CDR3 is given as CASSPSGLGPYF. The nucleotides are TGTGCCAGCAGCCCCTCGGGACTAGGTCCGTACTTC.